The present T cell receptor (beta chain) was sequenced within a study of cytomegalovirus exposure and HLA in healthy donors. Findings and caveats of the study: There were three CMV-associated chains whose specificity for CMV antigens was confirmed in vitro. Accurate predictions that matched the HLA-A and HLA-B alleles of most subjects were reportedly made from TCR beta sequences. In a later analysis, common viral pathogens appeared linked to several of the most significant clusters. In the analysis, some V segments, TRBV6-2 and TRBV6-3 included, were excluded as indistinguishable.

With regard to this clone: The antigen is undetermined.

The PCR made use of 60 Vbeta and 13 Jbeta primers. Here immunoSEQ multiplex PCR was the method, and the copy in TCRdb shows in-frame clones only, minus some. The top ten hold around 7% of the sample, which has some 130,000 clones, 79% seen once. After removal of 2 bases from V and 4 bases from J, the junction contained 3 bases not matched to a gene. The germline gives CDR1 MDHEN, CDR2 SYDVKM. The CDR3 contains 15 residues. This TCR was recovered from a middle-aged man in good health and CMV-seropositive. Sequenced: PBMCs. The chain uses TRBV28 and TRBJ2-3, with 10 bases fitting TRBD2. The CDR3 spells CASSLEAGGADTQYF. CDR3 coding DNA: TGTGCCAGCAGTTTAGAAGCGGGAGGGGCAGATACGCAGTATTTT.